This T cell receptor (beta chain) was sequenced during a study of OX40 agonist ivuxolimab in advanced cancers. Across the whole study: Partial responses were achieved by three patients, one with hepatocellular carcinoma and two with cutaneous melanoma. Whole-study results and caveats: Relative to CD4+, CD8+ T cells held more expanded clones on average. Among the lowest peripheral clonal expansion occurred in 0.1-3.0 mg/kg partial responders.

About this clone: No antigen is known for it.

Patients with autoimmune history or systemic immunosuppression were excluded. The CDR3 runs to 15 residues. The germline CDR1 and CDR2 sequences are ENHRY and SYGVKD. V was pared by 3 bases and J by 4 bases, with 2 bases of the junction left unmatched. Here immunoSEQ multiplex PCR was the method, and the copy in TCRdb shows in-frame clones only, minus some. The table has tens of thousands of clones, approximately 75% seen once. The receptor was isolated from an adult with an advanced solid tumor such as melanoma, head and neck, liver or kidney cancer. The chain links TRBV10-3 to TRBJ2-2; TRBD1 matches at 10 bases. The source material was CD4+ or CD8+ T cells sorted from blood, sampled in a trial of the OX40 agonist ivuxolimab. The CDR3 sequence is CAISDRTGGTGELFF. For the CDR3, the DNA is TGTGCCATCAGTGACAGGACAGGGGGCACCGGGGAGCTGTTTTTT.